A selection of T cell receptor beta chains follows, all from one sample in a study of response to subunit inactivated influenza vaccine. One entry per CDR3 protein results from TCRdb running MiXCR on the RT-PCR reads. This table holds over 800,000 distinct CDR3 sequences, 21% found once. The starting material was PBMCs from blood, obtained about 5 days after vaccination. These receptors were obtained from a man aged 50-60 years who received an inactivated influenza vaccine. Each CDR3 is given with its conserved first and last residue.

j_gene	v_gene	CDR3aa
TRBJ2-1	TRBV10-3	CAISTPSGTYNEQFF
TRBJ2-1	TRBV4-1	CASSQLGLAVIPSSYNEQFF
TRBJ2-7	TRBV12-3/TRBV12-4	CASSLASGGLSTYEQYF
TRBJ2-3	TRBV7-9	CASSLTSPTDTQYF
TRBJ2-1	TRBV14	CASSQDTSETYNEQFF
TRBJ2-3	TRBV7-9	CASSGGLAGNTDTQYF
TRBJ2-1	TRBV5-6	CASSLLQGLYNEQFF
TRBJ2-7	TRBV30	CAWRGTGGKFGYEQYF
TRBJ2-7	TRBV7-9	CASSLAGNQEQYF
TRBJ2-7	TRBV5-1	CASSLVGGGQASYEQYF
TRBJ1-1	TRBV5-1	CASSLTGGAEAFF
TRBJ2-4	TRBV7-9	CASSFTLAKNIQYF
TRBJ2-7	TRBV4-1	CASSLRGGATYEQYF
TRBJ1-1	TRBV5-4	CASSFQGGSGTEAFF
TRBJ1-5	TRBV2	CASSEMRGGNQPQHF
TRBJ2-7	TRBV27	CASRPSGRGARGEQYF
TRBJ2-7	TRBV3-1	CASSRDSRAGVENEQYF
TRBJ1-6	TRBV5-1	CASSLGLSETSPLHF
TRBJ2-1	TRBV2	CASSLTGPQFF
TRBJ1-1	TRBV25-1	CARSGSGALNTEAFF
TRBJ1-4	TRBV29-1	CSMRHRTEKLFF
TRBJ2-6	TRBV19	CASRGLAGMPSGANVLTF
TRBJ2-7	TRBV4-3	CASSQDGGYEQYF
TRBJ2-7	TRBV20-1	CSASGLAGPYEQYF
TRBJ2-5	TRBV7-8	CASSFRDSGAYQETQYF
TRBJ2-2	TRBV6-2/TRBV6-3	CASLTGTGELFF
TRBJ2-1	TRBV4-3	CASSQGQGREQFF
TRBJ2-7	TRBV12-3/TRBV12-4	CASSQLVYEQYF
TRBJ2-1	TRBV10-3	CAISGGLGNEQFF
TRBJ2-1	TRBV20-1	CSARSGRANEQFF
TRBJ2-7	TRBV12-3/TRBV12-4	CASSLGGVEQYF
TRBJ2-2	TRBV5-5	CASSLAGGVNTGELFF
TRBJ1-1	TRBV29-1	CSVERRGTEAFF
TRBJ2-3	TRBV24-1	CATSERTGRLGTDTQYF
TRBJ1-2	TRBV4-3	CASSQESRPASRGYTF
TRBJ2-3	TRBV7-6	CASSFLTGRADTQYF
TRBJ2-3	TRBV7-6	CASSTGLSPDTQFF
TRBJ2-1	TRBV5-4	CASSLWREEREQFF
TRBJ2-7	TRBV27	CASSLSMLSGRWTYEQYF
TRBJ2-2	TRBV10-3	CAISGGLAASDTGELFF
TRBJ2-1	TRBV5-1	CASSLALAGGGVNEQFF
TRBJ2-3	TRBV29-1	CSDSGGASDTQYF
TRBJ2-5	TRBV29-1	CSVEYPGGQETQYF
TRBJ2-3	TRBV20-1	CSARPGDTQYF
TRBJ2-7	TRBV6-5	CASSYSRRLSYEQYF
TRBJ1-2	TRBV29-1	CSVGGYYGYTF
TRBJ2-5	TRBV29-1	CSVLQWATQETQYF
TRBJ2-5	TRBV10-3	CAISESRGTETQYF
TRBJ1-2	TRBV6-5	CASSYSGTFSNNYGYTF
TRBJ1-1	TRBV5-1	CASSTGTSNIMNTEAFF
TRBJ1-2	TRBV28	CASSLSRSPGPLYGYTF